Following are 9 T cell receptor beta chains from one sample sequenced in a study of blood T cell repertoires in COVID-19. TCRdb keeps only in-frame clones here, not all; method: immunoSEQ multiplex PCR. The sample has 150,000 to 200,000 clones; roughly four fifths are singletons. Sequencing input: peripheral blood. These receptors were obtained from a woman in her 70s with COVID-19, enrolled during active disease.

The chain links TRBV30 to TRBJ1-3; D is ambiguous. Per the germline V gene, CDR1 is GTSNPN and CDR2 is SVGIG (reference sequence). Trimming shortened V by 4 bases and J by 7 bases, and 8 bases separated the two germline ends. The CDR3 covers 11 residues. The CDR3 DNA is TGTGCCTGGACCGCGAGTAACACCATATATTTT. This encodes CAWTASNTIYF. Based on the CDR3 plus reference TRBV30 and TRBJ1-3, the full variable domain is SQTIHQWPATLVQPVGSPLSLECTVEGTSNPNLYWYRQAAGRGLQLLFYSVGIGQISSEVPQNLSASRPQDRQFILSSKKLLLSDSGFYLCAWTASNTIYFGEGSWLTVV.

In its sample, this clone was seen once. The chain is built from TRBV19 and TRBJ2-5, with 10 bases aligning to TRBD2. Germline lookup yields CDR1 LNHDA and CDR2 SQIVND (reference sequence). The CDR3 length is 14 residues. V dropped 9 bases and J dropped 4; count of bases not matched to a gene: 8. CDR3 loop: CASRVAGGRETQYF. In DNA, the CDR3 is TGTGCCAGCCGGGTAGCGGGAGGTAGAGAGACCCAGTACTTC.

The chain links TRBV7-8 to TRBJ1-3; perhaps TRBD1 as D (5 bases). Between the trimmed V and J ends, which lost 2 bases and 4 bases, there was a span of 12 bases. The CDR3 runs to 15 residues. Germline CDR1 reads SGHVS; CDR2 reads FQNEAQ. CDR3 DNA sequence: TGTGCCAGCAGCTTACGGCGGGGGTCCGGAAACACCATATATTTT. Its translation: CASSLRRGSGNTIYF.

The gene calls are TRBV18 and TRBJ2-1; TRBD2 matches 7 bases. The germline gives CDR1 KGHSH, CDR2 LQKENI. This CDR3 has 16 residues. Trimming removed 1 base from V and 3 bases from J; junction bases left unmatched: 6. The CDR3 here is CASSPLLAEYYNEQFF. CDR3 DNA: TGTGCCAGCTCACCACTTCTAGCGGAGTACTACAATGAGCAGTTCTTC.

The chain joins TRBV6-5 to TRBJ1-2, with TRBD1 matching 11 bases. After removal of 2 bases from V and 2 bases from J, the junction contained 4 bases not matched to a gene. The germline V gene has CDR1 MNHEY and CDR2 SVGAGI. The CDR3 extends over 16 amino acids. CDR3 in DNA: TGTGCCAGCAGTTACATTCGGACAGGGGGCAACTATGGCTACACCTTC. Amino acids: CASSYIRTGGNYGYTF.

The V gene is TRBV5-1, the J gene TRBJ2-7; tentatively, D is TRBD2 (5 bases). The ends were cut back, 6 bases at V and 0 bases at J, with 16 bases in the middle. The CDR3 loop spans 15 amino acids. The germline V gene has CDR1 SGHRS and CDR2 YFSETQ. Here the CDR3 DNA reads TGCGCCAGCAACATCGAAGGGAGCGGCTCCTACGAGCAGTACTTC. Its protein product is CASNIEGSGSYEQYF.

V is TRBV7-2 and J is TRBJ2-1, with D possibly matching TRBD2 (6 bases). The germline V and J ends were trimmed by 7 bases and 4 bases, with 14 bases remaining between them. The length of the CDR3 is 14 residues. The germline gives CDR1 SGHTA, CDR2 FQGNSA. The CDR3 reads CASKYLAGYNEQFF. DNA for the CDR3: TGTGCCAGCAAATACCTGGCGGGGTACAATGAGCAGTTCTTC.

The gene calls are TRBV27 and TRBJ2-1; 14 bases align to TRBD2. Trimming removed 3 bases from V and 9 bases from J; junction bases left unmatched: 7. Germline assignment: CDR1 MNHEY and CDR2 SMNVEV (reference sequence). This CDR3 has 16 residues. The CDR3 nucleotides read TGTGCCAGCAGTTTCAGACTAGCGGGGGGGGCACGTGAGCAGTTCTTC. Translation: CASSFRLAGGAREQFF.

This clone has more than one count but fewer than ten. The J gene is TRBJ2-2, the V gene TRBV18; 9 bases align to TRBD2. In germline, CDR1 is KGHSH, CDR2 LQKENI. CDR3 length equals 15 residues. Trimming removed 3 bases from V and 1 base from J; junction bases left unmatched: 0. CDR3 residues: CASSPTSGNTGELFF. The CDR3, as DNA: TGTGCCAGCTCACCGACTAGCGGGAACACCGGGGAGCTGTTTTTT.